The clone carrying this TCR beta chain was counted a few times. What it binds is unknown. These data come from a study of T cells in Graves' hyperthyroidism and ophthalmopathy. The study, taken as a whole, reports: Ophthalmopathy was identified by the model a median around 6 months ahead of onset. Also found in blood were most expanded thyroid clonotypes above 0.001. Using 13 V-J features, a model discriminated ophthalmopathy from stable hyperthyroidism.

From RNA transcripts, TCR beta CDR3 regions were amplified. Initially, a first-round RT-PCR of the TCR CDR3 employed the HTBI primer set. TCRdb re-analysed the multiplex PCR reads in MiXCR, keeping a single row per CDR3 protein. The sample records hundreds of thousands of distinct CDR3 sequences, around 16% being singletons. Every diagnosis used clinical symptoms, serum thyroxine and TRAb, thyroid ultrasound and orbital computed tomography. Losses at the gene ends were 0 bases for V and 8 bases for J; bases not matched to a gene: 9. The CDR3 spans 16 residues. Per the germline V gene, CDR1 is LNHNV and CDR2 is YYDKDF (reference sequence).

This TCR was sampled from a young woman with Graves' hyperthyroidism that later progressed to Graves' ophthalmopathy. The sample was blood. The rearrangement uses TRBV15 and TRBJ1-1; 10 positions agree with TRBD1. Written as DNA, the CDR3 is TGTGCCACCAGCAGAGACACCGGGACAGGGGCCCGCGAAGCTTTCTTT. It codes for CATSRDTGTGAREAFF.